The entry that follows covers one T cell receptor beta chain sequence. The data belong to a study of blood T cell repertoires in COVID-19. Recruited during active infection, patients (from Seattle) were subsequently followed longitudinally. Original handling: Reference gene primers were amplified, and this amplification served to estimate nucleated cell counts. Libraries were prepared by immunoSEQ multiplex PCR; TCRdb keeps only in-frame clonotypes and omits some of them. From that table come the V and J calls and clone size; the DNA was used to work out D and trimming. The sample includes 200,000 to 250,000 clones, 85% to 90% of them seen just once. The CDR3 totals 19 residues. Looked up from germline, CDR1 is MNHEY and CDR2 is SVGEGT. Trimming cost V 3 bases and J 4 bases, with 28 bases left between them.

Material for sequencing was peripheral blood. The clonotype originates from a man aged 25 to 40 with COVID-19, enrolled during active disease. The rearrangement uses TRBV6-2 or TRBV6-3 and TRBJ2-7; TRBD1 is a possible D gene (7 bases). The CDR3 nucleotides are TGTGCCAGCAGTTATACTACGGGGGAATATACCGGGACAGTTTACGAGCAGTACTTC. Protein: CASSYTTGEYTGTVYEQYF.